A single sample is the source of the 26 T cell receptor beta chains below, sequenced in a study of blood T cell repertoires in COVID-19. Repertoires were generated with immunoSEQ multiplex PCR, while TCRdb's copy carries only in-frame clones and drops some. Found here are approximately 200,000 clones, around 88% of them singletons; the top ten hold 1.5%. Sequencing was performed on peripheral blood. The source is a man younger than 30 with active or convalescent COVID-19.

The chain links TRBV7-2 to TRBJ2-3; TRBD2 aligns across 7 bases. The germline gives CDR1 SGHTA, CDR2 FQGNSA. V shed 4 bases and J 2 bases; nucleotides not matched to a gene: 9. The CDR3 is 16 amino acids. CDR3 sequence reads: CASSSFSGLLTDTQYF. CDR3 coding DNA: TGTGCCAGCAGCTCGTTTAGCGGGCTACTCACAGATACGCAGTATTTT.

The chain carries TRBV19 and TRBJ1-5, with D possibly matching TRBD1 (6 bases). The germline V gene has CDR1 LNHDA and CDR2 SQIVND (reference sequence). This CDR3 region has 15 residues. Trimming took 8 bases from V and 1 from J, leaving 15 bases between them. CDR3: CASGLGARSNQPQHF. The CDR3, as DNA: TGTGCCAGTGGGTTGGGGGCTAGGAGCAATCAGCCCCAGCATTTT.

The chain couples TRBV5-5 to TRBJ2-1; 7 bases align to TRBD1. CDR3 length equals 15 residues. The germline gives CDR1 SGHKS, CDR2 YYEKEE (reference sequence). V gave up 7 bases and J gave up 4 bases; unmatched junction bases: 11. CDR3 region: CASPSSGTAYNEQFF. The CDR3 coding sequence is TGTGCCAGCCCCTCATCCGGGACAGCATACAATGAGCAGTTCTTC.

V and J are TRBV5-4 and TRBJ1-5; 7 bases align to TRBD1. V lost 4 bases, J lost 2 bases, and 3 bases stayed unmatched. CDR1 and CDR2 from the germline V gene are SGHNT and YYREEE (reference sequence). The CDR3 runs to 14 residues. This CDR3 is CASSAGTGNQPQHF. CDR3 nucleotides: TGTGCCAGCAGCGCGGGGACAGGCAATCAGCCCCAGCATTTT. Full variable domain (remainder filled in from reference TRBV5-4 and TRBJ1-5): ETGVTQSPTHLIKTRGQQVTLRCSSQSGHNTVSWYQQALGQGPQFIFQYYREEENGRGNFPPRFSGLQFPNYSSELNVNALELDDSALYLCASSAGTGNQPQHFGDGTRLSIL.

V usage is TRBV14 and J usage is TRBJ1-1; D possibly corresponds to TRBD1 (6 bases). CDR3 length equals 14 residues. Trimming removed 4 bases at V and 6 bases at J, with 15 bases between. Germline CDR1 and CDR2: SGHDN and FVKESK. CDR3 in amino acids: CASSLRTAWSEAFF. As DNA, the CDR3 is TGTGCCAGCAGCCTTAGGACAGCCTGGTCTGAAGCTTTCTTT.

This rearrangement joins TRBV10-2 to TRBJ2-7, with D perhaps TRBD1 (5 bases). Germline assignment: CDR1 WSHSY and CDR2 SAAADI. The CDR3 runs to 13 residues. The germline V and J ends were trimmed by 10 bases and 7 bases, with 20 bases remaining between them. The CDR3 protein is CATKTAPMGEQYF. As DNA, the CDR3 is TGCGCCACCAAGACAGCCCCTATGGGGGAGCAGTACTTC.

This chain connects TRBV7-3 to TRBJ2-5, with D tentatively TRBD1 (6 bases). The V gene lost 0 bases and the J gene lost 5 bases, with 13 bases spanning the gap. Germline CDR1 reads SGHTA; CDR2 reads FQGTGA. This CDR3 spans 15 amino acids. CDR3 DNA: TGTGCCAGCAGCTTAACCGGGACACCTCCGGAGACCCAGTACTTC. Translating gives CASSLTGTPPETQYF. Drawing the rest from reference TRBV7-3 and TRBJ2-5, the complete variable domain is GAGVSQTPSNKVTEKGKYVELRCDPISGHTALYWYRQSLGQGPEFLIYFQGTGAADDSGLPNDRFFAVRPEGSVSTLKIQRTERGDSAVYLCASSLTGTPPETQYFGPGTRLLVL.

The chain uses TRBV7-2 and TRBJ1-6; 8 positions match TRBD1. The J segment lost 10 bases and the V segment lost 1 base, leaving 9 bases of the junction unmatched. This CDR3 contains 16 residues. Germline V gene lookup returns CDR1 SGHTA and CDR2 FQGNSA. CDR3 in DNA: TGTGCCAGCAGCTTAGGGCTTGGCAGGGGGCCCTCACCCCTCCACTTT. This encodes CASSLGLGRGPSPLHF.

This chain uses TRBV7-2 with TRBJ2-5, with 7 bases matching TRBD1. The V gene end was trimmed by 3 bases and the J gene end by 1 base; junction bases not matched to a gene: 5. The germline V gene encodes CDR1 SGHTA and CDR2 FQGNSA. This CDR3 spans 15 amino acids. CDR3 sequence reads: CASSLGQSFQETQYF. CDR3 nucleotide sequence: TGTGCCAGCAGCTTGGGACAGTCCTTCCAAGAGACCCAGTACTTC.

The J gene is TRBJ1-2, the V gene TRBV6-5; no reliable D call. Germline V CDR1 and CDR2: MNHEY, SVGAGI. The CDR3 sequence is 15 residues long. The V end was cut by 0 bases, the J end by 0 bases, with 8 bases between. The CDR3, as DNA: TGTGCCAGCAGTTACTCTGGCAGGTCTAACTATGGCTACACCTTC. It codes for CASSYSGRSNYGYTF.

The chain couples TRBV5-4 to TRBJ2-7; possible D gene TRBD2, 6 bases. CDR3 length equals 16 residues. V dropped 1 base and J dropped 2 bases, with 16 bases sitting between them. Germline V CDR1 and CDR2: SGHNT, YYREEE (reference sequence). DNA of the CDR3: TGTGCCAGCAGCTTGACGCGGGACGGGTACGCCTACGAGCAGTACTTC. Its translation is CASSLTRDGYAYEQYF.

The rearrangement uses TRBV5-1 and TRBJ1-1; D unclear. Germline V gene data show CDR1 as SGHRS and CDR2 as YFSETQ. This CDR3 comprises 14 residues. Trimming took 0 bases from V and 3 from J, leaving 9 bases between them. This chain's CDR3 is CASSLVQVDTEAFF. CDR3 in DNA: TGCGCCAGCAGCTTGGTCCAGGTGGACACTGAAGCTTTCTTT.

The chain's CDR3 is CARTGTEYLSGNTIYF. The CDR3 DNA reads TGTGCCAGGACCGGGACAGAATACCTCTCTGGAAACACCATATATTTT. V usage is TRBV6-4 and J usage is TRBJ1-3; 7 bases fit TRBD1. V lost 9 bases, J lost 0 bases, and 11 bases stayed unmatched. Germline V gives CDR1 MRHNA, CDR2 SNTAGT. CDR3 length: 16 residues.

The chain uses TRBV18 and TRBJ2-7; tentatively, D is TRBD2 (6 bases). CDR1 and CDR2 from the germline V gene are KGHSH and LQKENI. V was shortened by 0 bases and J by 7 bases, with 10 bases between the two germline ends. This CDR3 contains 13 residues. The CDR3 coding sequence is TGTGCCAGCTCACCACCGCCAGGACTAGAGCAGTACTTC. As protein: CASSPPPGLEQYF.

The gene calls are TRBV5-4 and TRBJ2-1, with 9 bases identical to TRBD2. Germline-derived CDR1 and CDR2 are SGHNT and YYREEE (reference sequence). The CDR3 is made up of 15 amino acids. V trimming: 2 bases; J trimming: 4 bases; junction bases outside the gene matches: 4. CDR3: CASSFPSGNYNEQFF. DNA of the CDR3: TGTGCCAGCAGCTTTCCTAGCGGGAATTACAATGAGCAGTTCTTC.

V usage is TRBV5-6 and J usage is TRBJ1-4; D gene uncertain. V lost 4 bases, J lost 8 bases, and 15 bases lay in between. The CDR3 contains 14 residues. Germline-derived CDR1 and CDR2 are SGHDT and YYEEEE. The CDR3 region is CASSLSSREEKLFF. CDR3 coding DNA: TGTGCCAGCAGCCTGTCATCCCGGGAGGAAAAACTGTTTTTT.

V is TRBV6-1 and J is TRBJ2-1, with D tentatively TRBD2 (5 bases). This CDR3 contains 14 residues. In germline, CDR1 is MNHNS, CDR2 SASEGT. V was cut by 2 bases and J by 8 bases, with 13 bases left in between. CDR3 amino acids: CASSEFGSEDEQFF. The CDR3, as DNA: TGTGCCAGCAGTGAATTTGGTAGCGAGGATGAGCAGTTCTTC.

The chain carries TRBV3-1 (or the pseudogene TRBV3-2) and TRBJ2-1; possible D gene TRBD2, 6 bases. CDR1 and CDR2 (germline): LGHDT, YNNKEL (reference sequence). V dropped 0 bases and J dropped 9 bases, with 15 bases sitting between them. The CDR3 is made up of 15 amino acids. The CDR3 here is CASSQDLRSGGEQFF. DNA of the CDR3: TGTGCCAGCAGCCAAGATCTTAGGTCCGGGGGTGAGCAGTTCTTC.

The rearrangement uses TRBV19 and TRBJ1-1; no clear D gene. Trimming took 3 bases from V and 1 from J, leaving 6 bases between them. This CDR3 contains 13 residues. In germline, CDR1 is LNHDA, CDR2 SQIVND (reference sequence). CDR3 coding DNA: TGTGCCAGTAGTATCGGGAGGAACACTGAAGCTTTCTTT. Its protein is CASSIGRNTEAFF.

On this clone itself: One junction end does not reproduce the germline sequence, and a read error may be involved. The rearrangement links TRBV25-1 to TRBJ2-4; a weak D match, TRBD1 (6 bases). The germline V gene has CDR1 MGHDK and CDR2 SYGVNS. The CDR3 runs to 11 residues. CDR3 sequence reads: CASMVGDTLLF. As DNA, the CDR3 is TGTGCCAGCATGGTTGGGGACACCCTCCTCTTC.

The V gene is TRBV7-9, the J gene TRBJ1-4; TRBD1 aligns across 7 bases. This CDR3 region has 15 residues. Trimming at V came to 1 base and at J to 7 bases, leaving 6 bases not matched to a gene. Germline CDR1 and CDR2: SEHNR and FQNEAQ (reference sequence). In nucleotides, the CDR3 is TGTGCCAGCAGCTTAGGGTCAGGGGGACGTGAAAAACTGTTTTTT. It codes for CASSLGSGGREKLFF. Together with reference TRBV7-9 and TRBJ1-4, the CDR3 gives the full variable domain: DTGVSQNPRHKITKRGQNVTFRCDPISEHNRLYWYRQTLGQGPEFLTYFQNEAQLEKSRLLSDRFSAERPKGSFSTLEIQRTEQGDSAMYLCASSLGSGGREKLFFGSGTQLSVL.

The rearrangement uses TRBV20-1 and TRBJ1-1; D gene unclear. From germline, CDR1 is DFQATT and CDR2 SNEGSKA (reference sequence). CDR3 length: 8 amino acids. The V and J ends lost 8 bases and 10 bases respectively, with 8 bases between them. The CDR3 reads CSPVGAFF. As DNA, the CDR3 is TGCAGTCCCGTCGGAGCTTTCTTT.

This clone appeared a single time. CDR3 protein: CAISEMVGTVLYNEQFF. The CDR3 DNA reads as TGTGCCATCAGTGAGATGGTGGGGACAGTCCTTTACAATGAGCAGTTCTTC. The V gene is TRBV10-3, the J gene TRBJ2-1, with 7 bases aligning to TRBD1. V shed 2 bases and J 4 bases; nucleotides not matched to a gene: 11. Germline lookup yields CDR1 ENHRY and CDR2 SYGVKD. The CDR3 sequence is 17 residues long.

V usage is TRBV27 and J usage is TRBJ2-7; 8 bases align to TRBD1. The CDR3 loop spans 15 amino acids. Germline trimming cut 6 bases from V and 7 bases from J; bases unmatched to any gene: 14. Per the germline V gene, CDR1 is MNHEY and CDR2 is SMNVEV (reference sequence). CDR3 nucleotides: TGTGCCAGCAGGCCACTTGGACAGGGAGAGGGGGAGCAGTACTTC. Its translation: CASRPLGQGEGEQYF.

V gene TRBV11-1 combines with J gene TRBJ2-3; 13 nucleotides align to TRBD2. The CDR3 is 15 residues long. Germline trimming cut 4 bases from V and 3 bases from J; bases unmatched to any gene: 1. The germline CDR1 and CDR2 sequences are SGHAT and FQDESV (reference sequence). Here the CDR3 reads CASSSTSGGTDTQYF. The CDR3 nucleotides read TGTGCCAGCAGCTCGACTAGCGGGGGGACAGATACGCAGTATTTT.

The J gene is TRBJ2-1, the V gene TRBV4-2; 11 nucleotides match TRBD2. The ends lost 4 bases at V and 7 bases at J; junction bases unmatched: 6. Germline CDR1 LGHNA, CDR2 YNFKEQ. The CDR3 sequence is 15 residues long. The CDR3 loop is CASSPGTSGSNEQFF. CDR3 bases: TGTGCCAGCAGCCCCGGGACTAGCGGTTCTAATGAGCAGTTCTTC.